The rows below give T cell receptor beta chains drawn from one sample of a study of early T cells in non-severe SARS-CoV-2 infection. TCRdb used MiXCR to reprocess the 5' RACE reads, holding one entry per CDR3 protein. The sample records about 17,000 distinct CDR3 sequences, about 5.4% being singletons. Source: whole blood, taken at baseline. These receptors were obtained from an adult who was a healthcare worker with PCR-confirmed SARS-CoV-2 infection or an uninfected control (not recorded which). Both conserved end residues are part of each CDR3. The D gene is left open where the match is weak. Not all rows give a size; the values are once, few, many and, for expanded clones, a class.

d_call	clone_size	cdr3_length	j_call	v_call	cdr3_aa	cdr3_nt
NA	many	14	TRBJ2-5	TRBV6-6	CASSYEGSQETQYF	TGTGCCAGCAGTTACGAGGGATCCCAAGAGACCCAGTACTTC
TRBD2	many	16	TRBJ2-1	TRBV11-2	CASSRSLAGHYNEQFF	TGTGCCAGCAGCCGATCACTAGCGGGCCATTACAATGAGCAGTTCTTC
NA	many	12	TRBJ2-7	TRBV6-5	CASTRTGDEQYF	TGTGCCAGCACCCGGACGGGGGACGAGCAGTACTTC
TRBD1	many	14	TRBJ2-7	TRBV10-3	CAISGTGFSYEQYF	TGTGCCATCAGTGGGACAGGGTTCTCCTACGAGCAGTACTTC
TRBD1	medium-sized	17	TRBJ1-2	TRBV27	CASSPDRAQGAWGGYTF	TGTGCCAGCAGTCCAGACAGAGCCCAGGGGGCATGGGGCGGCTACACCTTC
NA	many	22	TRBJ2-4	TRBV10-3	CAISGDGRITRTGTIAKNIQYF	TGTGCCATCAGTGGAGATGGGAGAATCACCCGGACCGGGACAATAGCCAAAAACATTCAGTACTTC
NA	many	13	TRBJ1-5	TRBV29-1	CSVVLGAGQPQHF	TGCAGCGTGGTTTTGGGGGCCGGTCAGCCCCAGCATTTT
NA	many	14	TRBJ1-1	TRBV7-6	CASSRTADYTEAFF	TGTGCCAGCAGCCGGACGGCTGATTACACTGAAGCTTTCTTT
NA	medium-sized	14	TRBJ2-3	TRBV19	CASSIRRSTDTQYF	TGTGCCAGTAGTATAAGACGGTCCACAGATACGCAGTATTTT
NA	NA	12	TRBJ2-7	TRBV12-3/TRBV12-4	CASSFRVSTISF	TGTGCCAGCAGTTTTAGGGTCAGCACAATCAGCTTC
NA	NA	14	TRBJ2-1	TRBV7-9	CASSFKGGGFEQFF	TGTGCCAGCAGCTTTAAGGGAGGTGGGTTTGAGCAGTTCTTC
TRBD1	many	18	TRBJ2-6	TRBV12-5	CASGSGQAYLSGANVLTF	TGTGCTAGTGGTTCGGGACAGGCTTACCTCTCTGGGGCCAACGTCCTGACTTTC
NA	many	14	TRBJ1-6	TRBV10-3	CAISEGGYNSPLHF	TGTGCCATCAGTGAAGGGGGATATAATTCACCCCTCCACTTT
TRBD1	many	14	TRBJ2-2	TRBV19	CASSRDRYPGELFF	TGTGCCAGTAGTAGGGACAGATACCCCGGGGAGCTGTTTTTT
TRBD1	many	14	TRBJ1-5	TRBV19	CASSGDREGQPQHF	TGTGCCAGTAGTGGGGACAGGGAGGGCCAGCCCCAGCATTTT
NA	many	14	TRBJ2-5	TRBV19	CASSVTGPAETQYF	TGTGCCAGTAGTGTTACAGGGCCGGCAGAGACCCAGTACTTC
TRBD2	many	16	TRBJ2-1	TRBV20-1	CSARDRLAGAWNEQFF	TGCAGTGCTAGAGATAGACTAGCGGGGGCCTGGAATGAGCAGTTCTTC
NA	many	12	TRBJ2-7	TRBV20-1	CSAVGGSYEQYF	TGCAGTGCGGTGGGGGGATCCTACGAGCAGTACTTC
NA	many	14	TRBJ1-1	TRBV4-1	CASSQPSRNTEAFF	TGCGCCAGCAGCCAACCCAGCCGAAACACTGAAGCTTTCTTT
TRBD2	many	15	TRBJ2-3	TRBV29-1	CSVDGLAGGTDTQYF	TGCAGCGTTGACGGTCTAGCGGGGGGGACAGATACGCAGTATTTT
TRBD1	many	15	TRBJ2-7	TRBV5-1	CASSWTGTGSGEQYF	TGCGCCAGCAGCTGGACCGGGACAGGGAGCGGCGAGCAGTACTTC
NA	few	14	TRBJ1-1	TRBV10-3	CAISAGRMNTEAFF	TGTGCCATCAGTGCGGGACGGATGAACACTGAAGCTTTCTTT
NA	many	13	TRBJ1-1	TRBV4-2	CASSQVENAEAFF	TGTGCCAGCAGCCAAGTGGAGAACGCTGAAGCTTTCTTT